Reported below is one T cell receptor (beta chain). What it binds is unknown. The isolated RNA, all of it, was reverse transcribed, so expressed TCRB transcripts were what got sequenced. Average reads for naive, central memory and regulatory T cell samples were about 3.57 million. Produced via immunoSEQ multiplex PCR; TCRdb's table is partial and in-frame only. The sample includes roughly 180,000 clones, 6.5% to 8.5% of them seen just once. The data were taken from a study of beta chain features in type 1 diabetes. Study results and limitations: PCR could preferentially amplify shorter templates, alike in patients and controls. A moderate, significant TCRB CDR3 shortening appeared in type 1 diabetes across four CD4+ subsets. Researchers reported that naive, central memory and Treg TCRB repertoires appeared more similar in patients than in healthy donors.

With V trimmed by 5 bases and J by 0 bases, 5 bases remained unmatched. Germline-derived CDR1 and CDR2 are SNHLY and FYNNEI. The length of the CDR3 is 15 residues. The chain combines TRBV2 with TRBJ2-7, with 9 positions matching TRBD1. Sequencing was carried out using central memory CD4+ T cells from blood. The source is a young man with type 1 diabetes. The CDR3 reads CASSSYRGLSYEQYF. The CDR3 region has the DNA TGTGCCAGCAGTTCTTACAGGGGGCTCTCCTACGAGCAGTACTTC.